These T cell receptor beta chains were read from a single sample in a study of tumor-infiltrating lymphocytes in primary liver carcinoma. TCRdb passed the multiplex PCR reads through MiXCR, listing each CDR3 protein once. The sample has about 190,000 distinct CDR3 sequences, around 85% seen once. Sample: tumor tissue from primary liver carcinoma. The receptors were gathered from a man aged 35 to 55 with primary liver carcinoma and hepatitis B virus infection. CDR3s include the opening cysteine and the closing phenylalanine or tryptophan. The order of the fields is V gene, clone size, J gene, D gene, CDR3 protein, CDR3 DNA. The D gene is left open where the match is weak. Clone sizes are given selectively: once, few, many, or a class where the clone is expanded.

>TRBV6-1|NA|TRBJ2-7|TRBD2
CACSWKAGEVYEQYF
TGTGCCTGCAGCTGGAAAGCGGGAGAGGTTTACGAGCAGTACTTC
>TRBV11-2|once|TRBJ2-7|NA
CAISSNRNPYEQYF
TGTGCCATCAGCTCTAACAGGAACCCTTACGAGCAGTACTTC
>TRBV29-1|NA|TRBJ2-3|TRBD2
CNPQRGGTDTQYF
TGCAACCCCCAGCGGGGGGGCACGGATACGCAGTATTTT
>TRBV6-2/TRBV6-3|NA|TRBJ2-7|NA
CASSYSTQENRYDQYF
TGTGCCAGCAGTTACTCGACACAGGAGAATCGCTACGATCAGTACTTC
>TRBV12-3/TRBV12-4|once|TRBJ1-2|NA
CGSSWGVANYGYTF
TGTGGCAGCAGTTGGGGGGTAGCTAATTATGGCTACACCTTC
>TRBV19|NA|TRBJ2-3|NA
CASSNERVATDTQYF
TGTGCCAGTAGTAACGAGAGGGTGGCCACAGATACGCAGTATTTT
>TRBV4-3|NA|TRBJ1-2|TRBD1
CASNQDYRQGWIYGYIF
TGCGCCAGCAACCAGGATTATCGACAGGGGTGGATCTATGGCTACATCTTC
>TRBV14|NA|TRBJ2-7|TRBD2
CASSQGRTRSQLYSYEQYF
TGTGCCAGCAGCCAAGGGCGGACTAGGAGCCAACTATACTCTTACGAGCAGTACTTC
>TRBV6-6|NA|TRBJ2-3|TRBD2
CATRLTGGPHTDTQFF
TGTGCCACCCGACTAACGGGAGGTCCCCACACTGATACGCAGTTTTTT
>TRBV20-1|many|TRBJ2-5|NA
CSARMDQLLLKETQYF
TGCAGTGCTAGAATGGACCAACTGCTTTTAAAAGAGACCCAGTACTTC
>TRBV5-4|NA|TRBJ1-2|NA
CATSPGGAVDYGYTF
TGTGCCACCAGCCCGGGAGGGGCAGTGGACTATGGCTACACCTTC
>TRBV20-1|few|TRBJ2-6|NA
CSARDQFSGANVLTF
TGCAGTGCTAGAGATCAATTCTCTGGGGCCAACGTCCTGACTTTC
>TRBV29-1|NA|TRBJ1-2|NA
CSVGVSASTSYGYTF
TGCAGCGTTGGAGTATCCGCCAGCACCTCCTATGGCTACACCTTC
>TRBV11-1|NA|TRBJ1-6|NA
CSSSRRLVSPLHF
TGTTCCAGCAGCCGGAGACTGGTTTCACCCCTTCACTTT
>TRBV29-1|NA|TRBJ2-1|NA
CSVGTKGSYNEQFF
TGCAGCGTTGGGACTAAAGGGTCCTACAATGAGCAGTTCTTC
>TRBV6-1|NA|TRBJ2-5|TRBD1
CASSDTRQGVRAQYF
TGTGCCAGTAGTGATACCCGACAGGGGGTAAGGGCCCAGTACTTC
>TRBV11-1|NA|TRBJ2-1|NA
CASSPPPDSGFSSYNEQLF
TGTGCCAGCAGCCCTCCCCCTGATAGTGGGTTTAGCTCCTACAATGAGCAGTTGTTC
>TRBV28|NA|TRBJ2-7|TRBD1
CASRPDRMNEQYF
TGTGCCAGCCGTCCGGACAGGATGAATGAGCAGTACTTC
>TRBV12-3/TRBV12-4|NA|TRBJ2-5|NA
CPSVRGRKETQYF
TGTCCCAGCGTACGAGGACGGAAAGAGACCCAGTACTTC
>TRBV5-1|few|TRBJ1-2|TRBD1
CASSPWTGSDGYTF
TGCGCCAGTAGCCCTTGGACAGGGAGCGATGGCTACACCTTC
>TRBV11-2|NA|TRBJ2-6|NA
CASSMGGDRGISLSGANILTF
TGTGCCAGCAGCATGGGGGGAGATAGGGGCATTTCCCTTTCTGGGGCCAACATCCTGACTTTC
>TRBV7-9|NA|TRBJ2-2|TRBD2
CASRLAGVTWELLF
TGTGCCAGCAGGCTAGCGGGAGTCACCTGGGAGCTGCTTTTT
>TRBV12-3/TRBV12-4|NA|TRBJ2-5|NA
CASSFSRGLKEAQYF
TGTGCCAGCAGTTTTTCTCGGGGGCTAAAAGAGGCCCAATACTTC
>TRBV29-1|NA|TRBJ2-2|NA
CSVGSIAANTRELFF
TGCAGCGTTGGGTCTATCGCGGCGAACACCCGAGAGCTGTTTTTT
>TRBV4-3|few|TRBJ2-3|NA
CASSQGGASDRQYF
TGCGCCAGTAGCCAGGGGGGTGCATCAGACAGGCAGTATTTT
>TRBV7-2|NA|TRBJ1-2|NA
CASSSKSGHFYDYTF
TGTGCCAGCAGCTCCAAGTCGGGACATTTCTATGACTACACCTTC
>TRBV7-9|NA|TRBJ2-1|TRBD2
CASRGGTNMNEQFF
TGTGCCAGCAGGGGGGGGACTAATATGAATGAGCAGTTCTTC
>TRBV6-2/TRBV6-3|once|TRBJ2-3|TRBD2
CAGSYLAGVPIGTQYF
TGTGCCGGCAGTTACCTAGCGGGAGTGCCGATAGGTACGCAGTATTTT
>TRBV28|many|TRBJ2-6|NA
CASRDSDGLSGANVLTF
TGTGCCAGCAGGGACTCGGACGGACTCTCTGGGGCCAACGTCCTGACTTTC
>TRBV11-2|once|TRBJ2-1|TRBD1
CTSSSHQTGGYEQFF
TGTACCAGCAGCTCCCATCAAACAGGGGGCTATGAGCAGTTCTTC
>TRBV6-1|NA|TRBJ2-3|TRBD1
CASSSRDSSTNTQYF
TGTGCCAGTAGCAGCAGGGACAGTAGCACAAATACGCAGTATTTT
>TRBV4-1|NA|TRBJ2-1|TRBD2
CASSPLIPSGSRNEQFF
TGCGCCAGCAGCCCTCTGATACCTAGCGGGAGCAGAAATGAGCAGTTCTTC
>TRBV20-1|NA|TRBJ2-7|TRBD2
CSAPRGGEDEQYF
TGCAGTGCTCCGCGGGGAGGGGAGGACGAGCAGTACTTC